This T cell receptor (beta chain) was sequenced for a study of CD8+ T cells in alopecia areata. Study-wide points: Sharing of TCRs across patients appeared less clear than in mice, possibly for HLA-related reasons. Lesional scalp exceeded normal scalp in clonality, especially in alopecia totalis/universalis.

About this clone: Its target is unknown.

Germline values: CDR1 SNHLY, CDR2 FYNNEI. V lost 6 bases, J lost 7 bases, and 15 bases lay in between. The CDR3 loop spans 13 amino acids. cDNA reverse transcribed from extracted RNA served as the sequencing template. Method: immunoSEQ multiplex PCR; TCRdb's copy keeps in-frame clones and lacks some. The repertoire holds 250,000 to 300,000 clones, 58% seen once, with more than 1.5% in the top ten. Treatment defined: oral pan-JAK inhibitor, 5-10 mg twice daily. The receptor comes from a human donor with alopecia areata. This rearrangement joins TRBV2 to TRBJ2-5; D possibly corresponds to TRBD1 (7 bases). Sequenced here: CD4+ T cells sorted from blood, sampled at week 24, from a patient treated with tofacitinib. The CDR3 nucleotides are TGTGCCAGCAGCGCGGGACAGACTCCGACCCAGTACTTC. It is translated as CASSAGQTPTQYF.